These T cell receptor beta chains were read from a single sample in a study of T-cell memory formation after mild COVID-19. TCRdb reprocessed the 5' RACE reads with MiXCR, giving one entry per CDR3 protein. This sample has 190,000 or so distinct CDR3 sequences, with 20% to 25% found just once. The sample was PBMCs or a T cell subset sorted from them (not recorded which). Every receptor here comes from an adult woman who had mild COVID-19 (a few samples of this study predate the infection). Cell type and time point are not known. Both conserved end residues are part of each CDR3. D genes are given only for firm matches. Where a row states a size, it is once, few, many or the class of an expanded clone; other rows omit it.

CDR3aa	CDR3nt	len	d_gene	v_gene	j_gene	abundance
CASSGSGTGPYEQYF	TGTGCCAGCAGCGGCTCCGGGACAGGGCCCTACGAGCAGTACTTC	15	TRBD1	TRBV9	TRBJ2-7	few
CASSQGTKFEKLFF	TGCGCCAGCAGCCAAGGCACGAAGTTTGAAAAACTGTTTTTT	14	NA	TRBV4-1	TRBJ1-4	NA
CASGGLRTEAFF	TGTGCCAGCGGGGGGCTGAGGACTGAAGCTTTCTTT	12	NA	TRBV10-3	TRBJ1-1	few
CASSQDPLGNQPQHF	TGCGCCAGCAGCCAAGATCCCCTGGGCAATCAGCCCCAGCATTTT	15	NA	TRBV4-1	TRBJ1-5	NA
CASRAAGAANTGELFF	TGTGCCAGCAGGGCAGCGGGGGCGGCGAACACCGGGGAGCTGTTTTTT	16	TRBD2	TRBV9	TRBJ2-2	NA
CASSIYAGTSYEQYF	TGTGCCAGTAGTATCTACGCGGGAACTTCCTACGAGCAGTACTTC	15	NA	TRBV19	TRBJ2-7	few
CAWTLIPARGLYEQYF	TGTGCCTGGACCCTCATTCCGGCCAGGGGACTCTACGAGCAGTACTTC	16	NA	TRBV30	TRBJ2-7	NA
CASSVATANTEAFF	TGTGCCAGCAGCGTAGCGACAGCGAACACTGAAGCTTTCTTT	14	NA	TRBV9	TRBJ1-1	few
CASSEDSPYEQYF	TGTGCCAGCAGTGAAGACAGCCCCTACGAGCAGTACTTC	13	NA	TRBV5-5	TRBJ2-7	NA
CASSQPPGQSTYEQYF	TGCGCCAGCAGCCAACCCCCGGGACAGTCCACCTACGAGCAGTACTTC	16	TRBD1	TRBV4-1	TRBJ2-7	NA
CASSIGLGTEAFF	TGTGCCAGTAGTATAGGGCTGGGCACTGAAGCTTTCTTT	13	NA	TRBV19	TRBJ1-1	once
CASSSLRQGLRNEQFF	TGTGCCAGCAGCTCCCTGCGACAGGGTCTCCGGAATGAGCAGTTCTTC	16	TRBD1	TRBV9	TRBJ2-1	NA
CASSTTRTLGRPMNTEAFF	TGCGCCAGCAGCACGACAAGGACTCTGGGGCGGCCCATGAACACTGAAGCTTTCTTT	19	NA	TRBV5-1	TRBJ1-1	NA
CASSPPGRGGSYNEQFF	TGTGCCAGCAGCCCCCCGGGTCGGGGCGGCTCCTACAATGAGCAGTTCTTC	17	NA	TRBV14	TRBJ2-1	NA
CASSLVQTVETQYF	TGTGCCAGCAGCTTAGTCCAGACGGTTGAGACCCAGTACTTC	14	NA	TRBV7-8	TRBJ2-5	few
CATSEPAGQVLTYEQYF	TGTGCCACCAGTGAGCCCGCGGGACAGGTATTAACCTACGAGCAGTACTTC	17	TRBD1	TRBV24-1	TRBJ2-7	NA
CSARDPSGRGYEQYF	TGCAGTGCTAGAGATCCGAGCGGGAGGGGATACGAGCAGTACTTC	15	TRBD2	TRBV20-1	TRBJ2-7	NA
CASSSLAPGQIADTQYF	TGTGCCAGCAGCTCTCTTGCCCCGGGACAGATAGCCGATACGCAGTATTTT	17	TRBD1	TRBV7-2	TRBJ2-3	NA
CASSLGRPNQPQHF	TGTGCCAGCAGTCTCGGACGGCCCAATCAGCCCCAGCATTTT	14	NA	TRBV27	TRBJ1-5	once
CASSYPGVDGYTF	TGTGCCAGCAGTTACCCGGGAGTCGATGGCTACACCTTC	13	NA	TRBV6-5	TRBJ1-2	NA
CASSPWLGWNTGELFF	TGTGCCAGCAGCCCTTGGCTAGGATGGAACACCGGGGAGCTGTTTTTT	16	NA	TRBV7-8	TRBJ2-2	NA
CASSPPRELFF	TGTGCCAGCAGCCCCCCACGGGAGCTGTTTTTT	11	NA	TRBV11-2	TRBJ2-2	few